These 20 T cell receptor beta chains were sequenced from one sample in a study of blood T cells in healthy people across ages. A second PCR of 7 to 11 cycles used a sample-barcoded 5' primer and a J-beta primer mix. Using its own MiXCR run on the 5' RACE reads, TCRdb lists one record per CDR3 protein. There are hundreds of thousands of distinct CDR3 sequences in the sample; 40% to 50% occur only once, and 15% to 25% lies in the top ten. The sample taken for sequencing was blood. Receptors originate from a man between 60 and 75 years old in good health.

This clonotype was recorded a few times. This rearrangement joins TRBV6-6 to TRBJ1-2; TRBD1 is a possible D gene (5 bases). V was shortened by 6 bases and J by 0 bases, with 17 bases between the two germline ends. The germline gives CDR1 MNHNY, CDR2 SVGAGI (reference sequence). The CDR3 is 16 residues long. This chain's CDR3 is CASSDPGRVANYGYTF. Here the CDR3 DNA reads TGTGCCAGCAGCGATCCGGGACGGGTAGCTAACTATGGCTACACCTTC.

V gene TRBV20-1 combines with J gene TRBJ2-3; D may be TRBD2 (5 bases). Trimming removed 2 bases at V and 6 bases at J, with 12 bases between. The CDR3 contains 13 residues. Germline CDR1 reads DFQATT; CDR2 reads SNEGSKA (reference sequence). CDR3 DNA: TGCAGTGCTAGATCCCAGCGAGGGGATACGCAGTATTTT. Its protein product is CSARSQRGDTQYF.

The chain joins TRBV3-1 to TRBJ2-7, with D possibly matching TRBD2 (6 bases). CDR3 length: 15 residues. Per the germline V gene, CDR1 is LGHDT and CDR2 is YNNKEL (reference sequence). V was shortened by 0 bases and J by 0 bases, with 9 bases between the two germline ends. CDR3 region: CASSQEEGNSYEQYF. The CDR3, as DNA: TGTGCCAGCAGCCAAGAGGAGGGGAACTCCTACGAGCAGTACTTC.

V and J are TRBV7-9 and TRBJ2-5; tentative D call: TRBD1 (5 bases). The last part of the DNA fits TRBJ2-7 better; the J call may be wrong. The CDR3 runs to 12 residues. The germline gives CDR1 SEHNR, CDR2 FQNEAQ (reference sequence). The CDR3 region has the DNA TGTGCCAGCAGCCCCCAGGGTCTCGAGCAGTACTTC. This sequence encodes CASSPQGLEQYF.

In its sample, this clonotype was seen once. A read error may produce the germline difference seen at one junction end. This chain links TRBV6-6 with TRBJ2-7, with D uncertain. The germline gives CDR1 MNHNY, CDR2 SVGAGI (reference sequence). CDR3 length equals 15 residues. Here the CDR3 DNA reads TGTGCCAGCAGTTACTCGAGTTTTTCAGGATACGGGCAGTACTTC. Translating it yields CASSYSSFSGYGQYF.

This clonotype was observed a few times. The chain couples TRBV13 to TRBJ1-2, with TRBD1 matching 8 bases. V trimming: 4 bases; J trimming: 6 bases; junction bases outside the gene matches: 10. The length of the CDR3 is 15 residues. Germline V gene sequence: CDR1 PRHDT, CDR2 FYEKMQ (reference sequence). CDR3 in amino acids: CASSSTGTGVNGYTF. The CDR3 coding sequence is TGTGCCAGCAGCTCTACCGGGACAGGAGTCAATGGCTACACCTTC. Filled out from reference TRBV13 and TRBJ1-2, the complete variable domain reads AAGVIQSPRHLIKEKRETATLKCYPIPRHDTVYWYQQGPGQDPQFLISFYEKMQSDKGSIPDRFSAQQFSDYHSELNMSSLELGDSALYFCASSSTGTGVNGYTFGSGTRLTVV.

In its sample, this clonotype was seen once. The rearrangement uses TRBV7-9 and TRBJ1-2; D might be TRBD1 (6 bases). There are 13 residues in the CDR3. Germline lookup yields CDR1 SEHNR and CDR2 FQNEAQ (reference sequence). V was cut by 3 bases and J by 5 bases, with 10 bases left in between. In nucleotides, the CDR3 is TGTGCCAGCAGCTTCAGGGGCTCGTATGGCTACACCTTC. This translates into CASSFRGSYGYTF. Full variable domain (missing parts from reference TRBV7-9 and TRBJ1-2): DTGVSQNPRHKITKRGQNVTFRCDPISEHNRLYWYRQTLGQGPEFLTYFQNEAQLEKSRLLSDRFSAERPKGSFSTLEIQRTEQGDSAMYLCASSFRGSYGYTFGSGTRLTVV.

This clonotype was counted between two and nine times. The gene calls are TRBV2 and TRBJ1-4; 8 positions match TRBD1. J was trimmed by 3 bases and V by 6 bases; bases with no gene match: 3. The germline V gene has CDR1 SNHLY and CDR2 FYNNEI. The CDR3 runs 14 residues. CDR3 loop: CASSLTGANEKLFF. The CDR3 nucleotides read TGTGCCAGCAGCTTGACAGGGGCTAATGAAAAACTGTTTTTT.

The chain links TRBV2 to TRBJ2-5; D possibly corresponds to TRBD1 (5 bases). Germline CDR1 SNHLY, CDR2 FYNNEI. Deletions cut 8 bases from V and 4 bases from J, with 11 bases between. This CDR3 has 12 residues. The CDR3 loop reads CASLRVGETQYF. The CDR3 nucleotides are TGTGCCAGCCTCAGGGTGGGAGAGACCCAGTACTTC.

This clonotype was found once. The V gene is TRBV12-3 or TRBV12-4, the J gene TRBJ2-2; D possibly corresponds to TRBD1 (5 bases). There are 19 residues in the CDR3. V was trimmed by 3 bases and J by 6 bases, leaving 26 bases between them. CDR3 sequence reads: CASSFEVEQVISPAGELFF. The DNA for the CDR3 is TGTGCCAGCAGTTTTGAGGTGGAACAGGTCATTAGTCCGGCCGGGGAGCTGTTTTTT.

The CDR3 nucleotides read TGTGCCAGCAGGGCGGATGCAACTAATGAAAAACTGTTTTTT. Its protein is CASRADATNEKLFF. The gene calls are TRBV2 and TRBJ1-4; D not certain. Germline CDR1 SNHLY, CDR2 FYNNEI. V gave up 6 bases and J gave up 0 bases, with 8 bases separating them. This CDR3 is built from 14 residues.

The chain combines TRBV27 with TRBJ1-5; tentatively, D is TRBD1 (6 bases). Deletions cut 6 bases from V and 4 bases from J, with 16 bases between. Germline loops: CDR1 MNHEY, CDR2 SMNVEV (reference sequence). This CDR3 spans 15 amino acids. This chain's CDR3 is CASSRKGQRNQPQHF. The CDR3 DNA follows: TGTGCCAGCAGCCGAAAAGGACAGCGGAATCAGCCCCAGCATTTT.

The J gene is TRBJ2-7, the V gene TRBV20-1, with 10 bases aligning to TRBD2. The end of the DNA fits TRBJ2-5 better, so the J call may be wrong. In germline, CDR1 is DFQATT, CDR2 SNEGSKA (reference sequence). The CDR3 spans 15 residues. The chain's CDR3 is CSASPSGGFQETQYF. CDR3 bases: TGCAGTGCTAGCCCTAGCGGGGGATTCCAGGAGACCCAGTACTTC.

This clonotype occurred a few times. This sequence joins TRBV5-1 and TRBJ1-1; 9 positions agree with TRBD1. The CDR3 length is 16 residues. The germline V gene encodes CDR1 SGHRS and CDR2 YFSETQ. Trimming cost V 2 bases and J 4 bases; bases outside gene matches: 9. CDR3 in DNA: TGCGCCAGCAGCTTCGGACAGGGGAGGCAGGGCACTGAAGCTTTCTTT. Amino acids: CASSFGQGRQGTEAFF.

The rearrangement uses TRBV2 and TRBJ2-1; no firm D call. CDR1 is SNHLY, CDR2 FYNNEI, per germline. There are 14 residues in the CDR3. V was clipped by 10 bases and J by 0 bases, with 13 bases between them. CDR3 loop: CAITLRSSYNEQFF. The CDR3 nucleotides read TGTGCCATCACCCTACGAAGCTCCTACAATGAGCAGTTCTTC.

DNA for the CDR3: TGTGCCAGCAGTTTACCGGGACAGGGAAGGTCCGAGCAGTACTTC. It codes for CASSLPGQGRSEQYF. The chain couples TRBV27 to TRBJ2-5; 9 bases line up with TRBD1. The end of the DNA fits TRBJ2-7 better, so the J call may be wrong. The CDR3 covers 15 residues. Looked up from germline, CDR1 is MNHEY and CDR2 is SMNVEV (reference sequence).

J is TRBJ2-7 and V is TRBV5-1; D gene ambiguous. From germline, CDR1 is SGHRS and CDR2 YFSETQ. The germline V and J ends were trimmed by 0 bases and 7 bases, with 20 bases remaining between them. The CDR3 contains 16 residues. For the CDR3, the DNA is TGCGCCAGCAGCTTGGAGGGCAGTTATTTTCCTATGGAGCAGTACTTC. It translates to CASSLEGSYFPMEQYF.

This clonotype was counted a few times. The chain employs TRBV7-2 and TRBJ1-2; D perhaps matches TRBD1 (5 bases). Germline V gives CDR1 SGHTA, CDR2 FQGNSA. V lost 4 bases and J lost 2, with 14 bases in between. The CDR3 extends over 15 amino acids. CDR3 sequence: CASSSSGGTNYGYTF. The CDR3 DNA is TGTGCCAGCAGCTCGTCTGGGGGGACCAACTATGGCTACACCTTC.

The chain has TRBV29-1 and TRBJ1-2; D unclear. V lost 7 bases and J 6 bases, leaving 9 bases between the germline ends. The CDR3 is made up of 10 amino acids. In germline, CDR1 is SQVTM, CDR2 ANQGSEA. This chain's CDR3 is CSDDGDGYTF. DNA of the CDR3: TGCAGCGACGACGGGGATGGCTACACCTTC.

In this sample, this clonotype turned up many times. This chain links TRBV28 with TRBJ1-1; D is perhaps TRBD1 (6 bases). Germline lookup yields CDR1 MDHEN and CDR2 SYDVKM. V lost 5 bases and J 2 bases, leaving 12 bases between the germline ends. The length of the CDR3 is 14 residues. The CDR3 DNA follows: TGTGCCAGCAGTCCCGGGACATTTAACACTGAAGCTTTCTTT. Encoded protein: CASSPGTFNTEAFF. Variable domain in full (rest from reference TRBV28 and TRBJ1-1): DVKVTQSSRYLVKRTGEKVFLECVQDMDHENMFWYRQDPGLGLRLIYFSYDVKMKEKGDIPEGYSVSREKKERFSLILESASTNQTSMYLCASSPGTFNTEAFFGQGTRLTVV.